Following are 28 T cell receptor beta chains from one sample sequenced in a study of T cell repertoires in aging, cancer and after chemotherapy (dated by TCRdb to the late 2010s). The instrument was an Illumina MiSeq. Rearranged TRB sequences spanning V, D and J segments were amplified in a multiplex touch-down PCR with a mixed TRB-A/B primer pool. TCRdb trimmed the raw reads at Q25, called clones with MiXCR and kept productive beta chains. Duplicate CDR3 protein sequences are folded into a single record with the most common DNA and genes. In this sample the table shows some 9,300 distinct CDR3 sequences, about a quarter of which occur a single time. The ten largest clonotypes hold roughly 13% of the sample. Instead of sorted cells or RNA, genomic DNA extracted from peripheral blood served as the source for amplifying TCR beta rearrangements. What was sequenced was blood. These TCRs come from a human donor with a blood cancer. The donor label of this sample is uncertain.

The J gene is TRBJ2-1, the V gene TRBV27; TRBD2 matches 9 bases. The CDR3 loop spans 15 amino acids. J gave up 7 bases and V 1 base, and 5 bases lay outside the gene matches. Germline CDR1 MNHEY, CDR2 SMNVEV (reference sequence). In nucleotides, the CDR3 is TGTGCCAGCAGTTTATGGGCTAGCGGGGAGAATGAGCAGTTCTTC. This gives the protein CASSLWASGENEQFF.

V is TRBV5-1 and J is TRBJ2-5; D assignment may be TRBD1 or TRBD2 (5 bases each). Germline loops: CDR1 SGHRS, CDR2 YFSETQ. The CDR3 is 14 amino acids. Trimming took off 3 bases at V and 1 base at J, with 10 bases between the two ends. This CDR3 is CASSWGPPQETQYF. CDR3 DNA sequence: TGCGCCAGCAGCTGGGGACCGCCCCAAGAGACCCAGTACTTC.

The chain employs TRBV28 and TRBJ1-6; D not certain. The V gene lost 3 bases and the J gene lost 6 bases, with 9 bases spanning the gap. Germline CDR1 and CDR2: MDHEN and SYDVKM. The CDR3 sequence is 14 residues long. The CDR3 nucleotides are TGTGCCAGCAGTTTGACTCCTACTAATTCACCCCTCCACTTT. Protein sequence: CASSLTPTNSPLHF.

This clonotype was observed many times. The CDR3 DNA sequence: TGTGCCAGCAGTTTAGGTCGTAGTAGCAGGACTAGCTATAATGAGCAGTTCTTC. This encodes CASSLGRSSRTSYNEQFF. The chain recombines TRBV6-6 with TRBJ2-1; 8 bases align to TRBD2. Per the germline V gene, CDR1 is MNHNY and CDR2 is SVGAGI (reference sequence). V trimming: 4 bases; J trimming: 7 bases; junction bases outside the gene matches: 18. The CDR3 extends over 18 amino acids.

This clonotype has a handful of counts. The chain uses TRBV14 and TRBJ2-2; tentative D call: TRBD2 (7 bases). Trimming left V 2 bases short and J 5 bases short, with 15 bases between. Looked up from germline, CDR1 is SGHDN and CDR2 is FVKESK. The CDR3 is 16 residues long. The CDR3 spells CASSQTRGQRTGELFF. The CDR3 DNA reads TGTGCCAGCAGCCAAACGCGGGGGCAAAGGACCGGGGAGCTGTTTTTT.

This clonotype was seen more than once but under ten times. The gene calls are TRBV27 and TRBJ2-7, with TRBD2 matching over 11 bases. This CDR3 has 14 residues. Germline V CDR1 and CDR2: MNHEY, SMNVEV (reference sequence). The V gene end was trimmed by 8 bases and the J gene end by 2 bases; junction bases not matched to a gene: 5. The CDR3 nucleotides are TGTGCCAGCGGACCTAGCGGGGGGACCTACGAGCAGTACTTC. This gives the protein CASGPSGGTYEQYF.

The J gene is TRBJ2-7, the V gene TRBV11-1, with a weak D call TRBD1 (5 bases). The CDR3 runs to 13 residues. Looked up from germline, CDR1 is SGHAT and CDR2 is FQDESV (reference sequence). Trimming shortened V by 1 base and J by 2 bases, and 6 bases separated the two germline ends. In nucleotides, the CDR3 is TGTGCCAGCAGCTTAGGACAGCCCTACGAGCAGTACTTC. This encodes CASSLGQPYEQYF.

This sequence joins TRBV28 and TRBJ2-7; 10 bases agree with TRBD1. From germline, CDR1 is MDHEN and CDR2 SYDVKM. The CDR3 is 15 amino acids. Trimming removed 6 bases from V and 5 bases from J; junction bases left unmatched: 10. CDR3 loop: CASSRTRDRGHEQYF. CDR3 coding DNA: TGTGCCAGCAGCCGCACCCGGGACAGGGGCCACGAGCAGTACTTC.

By its share, this clonotype is medium-sized (0.01 to 0.1%). CDR3 protein: CASSSPGQGLSYEQYF. CDR3 nucleotides: TGTGCCAGTAGCTCACCCGGACAGGGTCTTAGCTACGAGCAGTACTTC. V usage is TRBV19 and J usage is TRBJ2-7; 8 positions agree with TRBD1. Trimming took 6 bases from V and 3 from J; bases not matched to a gene: 13. Looked up from germline, CDR1 is LNHDA and CDR2 is SQIVND (reference sequence). The CDR3 covers 16 residues. Based on the CDR3 plus reference TRBV19 and TRBJ2-7, the full variable domain is DGGITQSPKYLFRKEGQNVTLSCEQNLNHDAMYWYRQDPGQGLRLIYYSQIVNDFQKGDIAEGYSVSREKKESFPLTVTSAQKNPTAFYLCASSSPGQGLSYEQYFGPGTRLTVT.

In this sample, this clonotype is medium-sized. V and J are TRBV30 and TRBJ2-2; 13 bases match TRBD2. The CDR3 loop spans 15 amino acids. In germline, CDR1 is GTSNPN, CDR2 SVGIG (reference sequence). V trimming: 5 bases; J trimming: 8 bases; junction bases outside the gene matches: 8. This CDR3 is CAWLTGLAGRGELFF. In DNA form, the CDR3 reads TGTGCCTGGCTGACGGGACTAGCGGGAAGGGGGGAGCTGTTTTTT.

The V and J genes are TRBV5-1 and TRBJ2-7, with D unclear. The CDR3 sequence is 13 residues long. Germline V lookup: CDR1 SGHRS, CDR2 YFSETQ. The germline V and J ends were trimmed by 1 base and 3 bases, with 8 bases remaining between them. DNA of the CDR3: TGCGCCAGCAGCTTGTATCCGGGCTACGAGCAGTACTTC. Protein: CASSLYPGYEQYF.

Concerning this clonotype itself: A much larger clone differs by one base, so this may be a read error. This chain links TRBV27 with TRBJ2-2; 8 nucleotides agree with TRBD1. Germline V lookup: CDR1 MNHEY, CDR2 SMNVEV (reference sequence). CDR3 length: 16 residues. CDR3 sequence: CASSSDRAVNTGVLFF. CDR3 DNA sequence: TGTGCCAGCAGCTCGGACAGGGCCGTAAACACCGGGGTGCTGTTTTTT.

By its share, this clonotype is medium-sized. This chain connects TRBV29-1 to TRBJ2-3, with 8 bases that match TRBD2. Germline CDR1 is SQVTM and CDR2 is ANQGSEA. With V trimmed by 6 bases and J by 4 bases, 24 bases remained unmatched. The length of the CDR3 is 19 residues. The CDR3 loop is CSVETLSFREGTFSDTQYF. CDR3 nucleotide sequence: TGCAGCGTCGAAACACTGAGTTTCCGGGAGGGAACGTTTTCAGATACGCAGTATTTT.

V gene TRBV5-1 combines with J gene TRBJ1-1; TRBD1 agrees at 7 bases. Germline V gene lookup returns CDR1 SGHRS and CDR2 YFSETQ. Trimming took 0 bases from V and 1 from J; bases not matched to a gene: 3. The length of the CDR3 is 15 residues. The CDR3 sequence: CASSLVRGPNTEAFF. CDR3 sequence (DNA): TGCGCCAGCAGCTTGGTGAGGGGGCCGAACACTGAAGCTTTCTTT. The whole variable domain, remainder taken from reference TRBV5-1 and TRBJ1-1, is KAGVTQTPRYLIKTRGQQVTLSCSPISGHRSVSWYQQTPGQGLQFLFEYFSETQRNKGNFPGRFSGRQFSNSRSEMNVSTLELGDSALYLCASSLVRGPNTEAFFGQGTRLTVV.

By proportion, this clonotype is medium-sized. The V and J genes are TRBV29-1 and TRBJ2-3, with D unclear. V shed 8 bases and J shed 0 bases, with 21 bases lying between them. The CDR3 length is 16 residues. Germline V CDR1 and CDR2: SQVTM, ANQGSEA. CDR3 loop: CSPRSASSASTDTQYF. The DNA for the CDR3 is TGCAGCCCACGTTCGGCGTCCAGTGCTAGCACAGATACGCAGTATTTT.

This clonotype was observed once. This may stem from a read error, because a much larger clone lies one nucleotide away. The chain employs TRBV6-2 or TRBV6-3 and TRBJ2-2; TRBD2 agrees at 8 bases. Germline V CDR1 and CDR2: MNHEY, SVGEGT. The CDR3 has 16 residues. Here the CDR3 reads CVSRAVRREGSGELFF. The CDR3 DNA sequence: TGTGTCAGCAGAGCGGTTCGTCGGGAGGGGTCCGGGGAGCTGTTTTTT.

The V call is TRBV10-2, the J call TRBJ1-4, with D perhaps matching TRBD1 (6 bases). This CDR3 region has 14 residues. Germline assignment: CDR1 WSHSY and CDR2 SAAADI. V gave up 1 base and J gave up 10 bases, with 13 bases separating them. CDR3 residues: CASSEWQGMGKLFF. CDR3 DNA sequence: TGCGCCAGCAGTGAGTGGCAGGGGATGGGAAAACTGTTTTTT.

In this sample, this clonotype turned up a few times. One end of the junction does not line up with germline, which may come from a read error. The V call is TRBV7-2, the J call TRBJ2-1; 11 bases agree with TRBD2. This CDR3 has 12 residues. Germline CDR1 reads SGHTA; CDR2 reads FQGNSA. The CDR3 is CASSPGLADLVF. DNA of the CDR3: TGTGCCAGCAGCCCGGGACTAGCGGACCTTGTCTTC.

There are a few counts of this clonotype. This chain uses TRBV12-3 or TRBV12-4 with TRBJ1-4; perhaps TRBD1 as D (5 bases). The CDR3 has 13 residues. V was shortened by 7 bases and J by 7 bases, with 13 bases between the two germline ends. The CDR3 DNA reads as TGTGCCAGCACCATGGGGGGTGTTGAAAAACTGTTTTTT. Its protein product is CASTMGGVEKLFF.

This clonotype was observed a few times. J is TRBJ1-1 and V is TRBV5-5; the match to TRBD1 covers 7 bases. V was clipped by 0 bases and J by 5 bases; unmatched bases: 13. The CDR3 contains 17 residues. Germline CDR1 SGHKS, CDR2 YYEKEE (reference sequence). In nucleotides, the CDR3 is TGTGCCAGCAGCTTGGAGGGGGCGGCAGTGGGGCGAACTGAAGCTTTCTTT. Its translation: CASSLEGAAVGRTEAFF.

In this sample, this clonotype is medium-sized (0.01 to 0.1%). V is TRBV6-5 and J is TRBJ2-4; maybe TRBD1 (6 bases). The CDR3 spans 12 residues. Germline V gives CDR1 MNHEY, CDR2 SVGAGI. Trimming removed 6 bases from V and 5 bases from J, with 8 bases in between. The CDR3 loop is CASSNRENIQYF. The CDR3 DNA reads as TGTGCCAGCAGCAACAGGGAAAACATTCAGTACTTC.

V is TRBV6-1 and J is TRBJ2-1; 13 positions match TRBD2. The V gene's germline CDR1 is MNHNS and CDR2 SASEGT. The CDR3 consists of 16 residues. Unmatched junction bases numbered 5, after V lost 4 bases and J lost 5 bases. Here the CDR3 reads CASSGGLAGPDNEQFF. CDR3 nucleotide sequence: TGTGCCAGCAGTGGGGGACTAGCGGGACCAGACAATGAGCAGTTCTTC.

This clonotype has ten or more counts. The rearrangement uses TRBV13 and TRBJ1-6; D ambiguous. The V gene's germline CDR1 is PRHDT and CDR2 FYEKMQ (reference sequence). Trimming stripped 0 bases from V and 9 bases from J, with 12 bases between. This CDR3 is built from 15 residues. The CDR3 is CASSLGRLLGSPLHF. For the CDR3, the DNA is TGTGCCAGCAGCTTAGGCCGACTTTTGGGTTCACCCCTCCACTTT. The variable domain in full, with the rest retrieved from reference TRBV13 and TRBJ1-6, is AAGVIQSPRHLIKEKRETATLKCYPIPRHDTVYWYQQGPGQDPQFLISFYEKMQSDKGSIPDRFSAQQFSDYHSELNMSSLELGDSALYFCASSLGRLLGSPLHFGNGTRLTVT.

This clonotype appeared a few times. The rearrangement links TRBV7-6 to TRBJ2-2; D remains ambiguous. The CDR3 runs 15 residues. Germline V gene data show CDR1 as SGHVS and CDR2 as FNYEAQ. V was shortened by 1 base and J by 4 bases, with 10 bases between the two germline ends. The CDR3 sequence is CASSLVGRLTGELFF. CDR3 sequence (DNA): TGTGCCAGCAGCTTAGTCGGTCGGCTCACCGGGGAGCTGTTTTTT.

This clonotype is classed as medium-sized. The chain couples TRBV18 to TRBJ2-4; D possibly corresponds to TRBD2 (7 bases). CDR1 is KGHSH and CDR2 is LQKENI in the germline V gene. The CDR3 runs to 15 residues. V lost 1 base to trimming and J lost 6 bases, with 13 bases between them. The CDR3 region has the DNA TGTGCCAGCTCACCACGTGGCGGGGGCCTAAACATTCAGTACTTC. Its translation is CASSPRGGGLNIQYF. The whole variable domain, remainder taken from reference TRBV18 and TRBJ2-4, is NAGVMQNPRHLVRRRGQEARLRCSPMKGHSHVYWYRQLPEEGLKFMVYLQKENIIDESGMPKERFSAEFPKEGPSILRIQQVVRGDSAAYFCASSPRGGGLNIQYFGAGTRLSVL.

This clonotype came up a few times. The chain links TRBV6-1 to TRBJ1-6; D unresolved. Germline V gene lookup returns CDR1 MNHNS and CDR2 SASEGT. V was trimmed by 6 bases and J by 7 bases, leaving 13 bases between them. The CDR3 loop spans 14 amino acids. DNA of the CDR3: TGTGCCAGCAGCTTAAACAATGGGAATTCACCCCTCCACTTT. Translated: CASSLNNGNSPLHF.

The chain has TRBV20-1 and TRBJ2-2; no reliable D call. In germline, CDR1 is DFQATT, CDR2 SNEGSKA (reference sequence). The CDR3 is 15 residues long. Between the trimmed V and J ends, which lost 2 bases and 4 bases, there was a span of 14 bases. CDR3 region: CSARTPRSGTGELFF. DNA for the CDR3: TGCAGTGCTAGAACCCCCCGGTCTGGCACCGGGGAGCTGTTTTTT.

Notes on this clonotype: This may be a read error, as it is one base from a much larger clone. The chain recombines TRBV5-4 with TRBJ2-1, with a weak D call TRBD2 (5 bases). This CDR3 has 15 amino acids. Germline CDR1 SGHNT, CDR2 YYREEE (reference sequence). CDR3: CANSIALGGYNEQFF. CDR3 nucleotide sequence: TGTGCCAACAGCATAGCCCTAGGAGGATACAATGAGCAGTTCTTC.